Sequencing of this TCR beta chain was carried out in a study of post-analysis software for immune sequencing data. The study, taken as a whole, reports: Diversity measured as normalized Chao1 was significantly lower in multiple sclerosis patients than in controls. With TRBV5-6, TRBV5-1 and TRBV20-1 included, several TRBV segments were more frequent in patients than in controls. Co-batched samples clustered tightly together by F measure.

This clonotype was observed at least ten times. Its antigen is unknown. Built from TCR beta cDNA, the libraries had unique molecular identifiers in them. TCRdb used MiXCR to reprocess the PCR reads, holding one entry per CDR3 protein. The sample yields over 300,000 distinct CDR3 sequences, roughly 38% seen once. CDR1 is DFQATT, CDR2 SNEGSKA, per germline (reference sequence). The trim removed 0 bases at V and 3 bases at J, leaving 7 bases unmatched. The CDR3 totals 15 residues. The specimen sequenced was blood. This clonotype was sampled from a girl aged 10 to 17 with multiple sclerosis. The rearrangement joins TRBV20-1 to TRBJ2-7, with TRBD1 matching over 8 bases. For the CDR3, the DNA is TGCAGTGCTAGAGATCCCTTGACAGGGGACTACGAGCAGTACTTC. Translating gives CSARDPLTGDYEQYF.